This entry describes one T cell receptor beta chain. The treatment: about 20 received Ad26.COV2.S at low or high dose, single or two shots; five or six received placebo; per-sample allocation not given. Vaccine and placebo recipients were sampled on day 63 after the first injection. Sequenced by immunoSEQ multiplex PCR; TCRdb stores in-frame clones only, minus some. The sample shows about 400,000 clones, about 92% of them seen only once. This sample was taken from a study of Ad26.COV2.S vaccination and SARS-CoV-2 variants. The material was peripheral blood, obtained in a trial of Ad26.COV2.S vaccine versus placebo. The TCR originated in a person aged 18-60 years who received the Ad26.COV2.S COVID-19 vaccine or a placebo.

The CDR3 protein is CASTETGNSYEQYF. The CDR3 DNA reads as TGTGCCAGTACCGAAACAGGGAACTCCTACGAGCAGTACTTC. This chain joins TRBV19 and TRBJ2-7; tentative D call: TRBD1 (6 bases). The CDR3 is 14 residues long. The V end lost 7 bases, the J end lost 0 bases, and 13 bases lay between the germline ends. Germline values: CDR1 LNHDA, CDR2 SQIVND (reference sequence).